The 29 T cell receptor beta chains below come from one sample, sequenced in a study of CD8+ T cells in alopecia areata. RNA was isolated and reverse transcribed to cDNA, the sequencing template. Measured with immunoSEQ multiplex PCR; TCRdb has only the in-frame clones, and not every one. The repertoire holds some 160,000 clones, with less than 65% as singletons. The sequenced sample was CD8+ T cells sorted from blood. Receptor source: a human donor in good health.

The chain is built from TRBV27 and TRBJ1-2; a weak D match, TRBD1 (6 bases). The ends were cut back, 5 bases at V and 1 base at J, with 17 bases in the middle. CDR1 is MNHEY and CDR2 is SMNVEV in the germline V gene (reference sequence). This CDR3 has 16 residues. The CDR3 loop reads CASSQARGGRNYGYTF. CDR3 DNA sequence: TGTGCCAGCAGTCAGGCCAGGGGCGGTCGTAACTATGGCTACACCTTC.

This clone came up a few times. The rearrangement links TRBV5-4 to TRBJ2-1; 11 bases line up with TRBD2. Germline trimming cut 0 bases from V and 3 bases from J; bases unmatched to any gene: 8. The CDR3 runs to 18 residues. Germline CDR1 reads SGHNT; CDR2 reads YYREEE (reference sequence). DNA of the CDR3: TGTGCCAGCAGCTTGGTGACCGTAGCGGGAGGGGTCTACAATGAGCAGTTCTTC. Its translation: CASSLVTVAGGVYNEQFF.

This clone was found once. V gene TRBV2 combines with J gene TRBJ2-7; D is uncertain. V gave up 8 bases and J gave up 4 bases, with 15 bases separating them. The CDR3 contains 13 residues. Germline-derived CDR1 and CDR2 are SNHLY and FYNNEI. DNA of the CDR3: TGTGCCAGCTCATCAGAACAGACTTACGAGCAGTACTTC. It yields the protein CASSSEQTYEQYF.

This rearrangement joins TRBV6-5 to TRBJ2-5, with TRBD1 matching 10 bases. The V gene's germline CDR1 is MNHEY and CDR2 SVGAGI. J gave up 4 bases and V 2 bases, and 4 bases lay outside the gene matches. The CDR3 has 15 amino acids. CDR3 loop: CASSYGQGVGETQYF. CDR3 nucleotide sequence: TGTGCCAGCAGTTACGGACAGGGGGTTGGAGAGACCCAGTACTTC.

A few counts support this clone. The chain has TRBV29-1 and TRBJ2-7; D gene unclear. Trimming stripped 6 bases from V and 0 bases from J, with 12 bases between. The germline CDR1 and CDR2 sequences are SQVTM and ANQGSEA. The CDR3 covers 13 residues. CDR3 amino acids: CSVVTVGSYEQYF. The CDR3 DNA sequence: TGCAGCGTAGTTACAGTAGGCTCCTACGAGCAGTACTTC.

The CDR3 protein is CASSASQQGAEGYTF. CDR3 bases: TGTGCCAGCAGTGCGTCACAACAGGGGGCGGAAGGCTACACCTTC. The chain is built from TRBV25-1 and TRBJ1-2; 9 nucleotides align to TRBD1. The V and J ends lost 4 bases and 8 bases, in that order; junction bases with no gene match: 11. This CDR3 is built from 15 residues. Germline CDR1 reads MGHDK; CDR2 reads SYGVNS.

In nucleotides, the CDR3 is TGCGCCAGCAGTTTAACAGGGGGAAAGAACTATGGCTACACCTTC. Amino acids: CASSLTGGKNYGYTF. J is TRBJ1-2 and V is TRBV5-1, with 8 bases fitting TRBD1. The germline gives CDR1 SGHRS, CDR2 YFSETQ. The V gene end was trimmed by 5 bases and the J gene end by 2 bases; junction bases not matched to a gene: 8. The CDR3 consists of 15 residues. Filled out from reference TRBV5-1 and TRBJ1-2, the complete variable domain reads KAGVTQTPRYLIKTRGQQVTLSCSPISGHRSVSWYQQTPGQGLQFLFEYFSETQRNKGNFPGRFSGRQFSNSRSEMNVSTLELGDSALYLCASSLTGGKNYGYTFGSGTRLTVV.

This clone was detected a few times. The V and J genes are TRBV29-1 and TRBJ2-7, with TRBD1 as a possible D gene (5 bases). The germline gives CDR1 SQVTM, CDR2 ANQGSEA. This CDR3 comprises 12 residues. The V end lost 5 bases, the J end lost 5 bases, and 13 bases lay between the germline ends. The CDR3 nucleotides read TGCAGCGTTCAGGGCACTGCGGACGAGCAGTACTTC. Amino acids: CSVQGTADEQYF.

The rearrangement links TRBV6-5 to TRBJ2-5; 9 bases map to TRBD2. This CDR3 comprises 13 residues. Germline CDR1 MNHEY, CDR2 SVGAGI. V lost 6 bases to trimming and J lost 5 bases; unmatched junction nucleotides: 4. The CDR3 sequence is CASRGLAWETQYF. The CDR3 region has the DNA TGTGCCAGCAGGGGACTAGCATGGGAGACCCAGTACTTC.

The rearrangement links TRBV9 to TRBJ2-7, with TRBD2 matching 11 bases. The CDR3 is made up of 14 amino acids. In germline, CDR1 is SGDLS, CDR2 YYNGEE. J was trimmed by 3 bases and V by 2 bases; bases with no gene match: 1. CDR3 DNA: TGTGCCAGCAGCGTTGGGACTAGCGGCTACGAGCAGTACTTC. Translated: CASSVGTSGYEQYF. Drawing the rest from reference TRBV9 and TRBJ2-7, the complete variable domain is DSGVTQTPKHLITATGQRVTLRCSPRSGDLSVYWYQQSLDQGLQFLIQYYNGEERAKGNILERFSAQQFPDLHSELNLSSLELGDSALYFCASSVGTSGYEQYFGPGTRLTVT.

This clone occurred once. A read error may account for a junction end that differs from germline. The V and J genes are TRBV29-1 and TRBJ2-3; D is possibly TRBD2 (5 bases). The CDR3 extends over 15 amino acids. Germline V gene data show CDR1 as SQVTM and CDR2 as ANQGSEA. Written as DNA, the CDR3 is TGCGGCGTTGACCCCCTAGCAGCCAGCACAGATACGCAGTATTTT. The encoded protein is CGVDPLAASTDTQYF.

The chain employs TRBV29-1 and TRBJ2-3, with D possibly TRBD1 on 5 matching bases. Germline CDR1 SQVTM, CDR2 ANQGSEA. This CDR3 has 15 amino acids. Trimming pared 3 bases from V and 0 bases from J, leaving 13 bases between. As DNA, the CDR3 is TGCAGCGTTGAGTTTTCAGGGCGGAGCACAGATACGCAGTATTTT. Translating it yields CSVEFSGRSTDTQYF.

The chain combines TRBV11-2 with TRBJ2-2; tentative D call: TRBD2 (6 bases). The CDR3 is 14 amino acids. Germline V gene data show CDR1 as SGHAT and CDR2 as FQNNGV. V was cut by 3 bases and J by 6 bases, with 11 bases left in between. CDR3 coding DNA: TGTGCCAGCAGCTTGGCGGGAATGGCCGGGGAGCTGTTTTTT. Encoded protein: CASSLAGMAGELFF.

The chain employs TRBV6-6 and TRBJ1-5, with D possibly being TRBD1 (6 bases). There are 15 residues in the CDR3. V lost 6 bases to trimming and J lost 3 bases, with 15 bases between them. Per the germline V gene, CDR1 is MNHNY and CDR2 is SVGAGI (reference sequence). CDR3: CASRLNGQNNQPQHF. CDR3 nucleotide sequence: TGTGCCAGCAGGCTGAATGGACAGAACAATCAGCCCCAGCATTTT.

Concerning this clone itself: The sample contains more than one DNA sequence encoding this CDR3. The rearrangement joins TRBV9 to TRBJ1-2, with D uncertain. CDR1 is SGDLS and CDR2 is YYNGEE in the germline V gene. The CDR3 covers 11 residues. Trimming cost V 3 bases and J 4 bases, with 4 bases left between them. For the CDR3, the DNA is TGTGCCAGCAGCGCAGTCTATGGCTACACCTTC. Translation: CASSAVYGYTF.

The rearrangement joins TRBV9 to TRBJ1-2; D is unclear. The CDR3 is made up of 12 amino acids. CDR1 SGDLS and CDR2 YYNGEE come from the germline V gene. The V and J ends lost 0 bases and 5 bases respectively, with 5 bases between them. As DNA, the CDR3 is TGTGCCAGCAGCGTAGGGGGATATGGCTACACCTTC. The encoded protein is CASSVGGYGYTF. Together with reference TRBV9 and TRBJ1-2, the CDR3 gives the full variable domain: DSGVTQTPKHLITATGQRVTLRCSPRSGDLSVYWYQQSLDQGLQFLIQYYNGEERAKGNILERFSAQQFPDLHSELNLSSLELGDSALYFCASSVGGYGYTFGSGTRLTVV.

This chain joins TRBV29-1 and TRBJ2-7; D ambiguous. CDR1 and CDR2 from the germline V gene are SQVTM and ANQGSEA. Trimming shortened V by 4 bases and J by 3 bases, and 4 bases separated the two germline ends. CDR3 length: 10 residues. Here the CDR3 DNA reads TGCAGCGTTGCAGGCTACGAGCAGTACTTC. Translated, it gives CSVAGYEQYF.

The CDR3 region is CASSFGTHISNEQFF. The CDR3 DNA sequence: TGTGCCAGCAGCTTCGGGACGCATATCTCCAATGAGCAGTTCTTC. The chain carries TRBV7-2 and TRBJ2-1; D may match TRBD1 or TRBD2 (5 bases each). The germline gives CDR1 SGHTA, CDR2 FQGNSA. The CDR3 spans 15 residues. V was pared by 3 bases and J by 6 bases, with 15 bases between.

The J gene is TRBJ1-1, the V gene TRBV29-1; unclear D gene. Trimming left V 4 bases short and J 10 bases short, with 16 bases between. The CDR3 extends over 12 amino acids. The germline gives CDR1 SQVTM, CDR2 ANQGSEA. CDR3 DNA sequence: TGCAGCGTTGGGGCAGAGGTTTTGGGAGCTTTCTTT. As protein: CSVGAEVLGAFF.

The genes are TRBV29-1 and TRBJ1-2; 7 bases agree with TRBD1. V was pared by 0 bases and J by 7 bases, with 5 bases of the junction left unmatched. CDR1 and CDR2 from the germline V gene are SQVTM and ANQGSEA. The CDR3 runs 13 residues. The CDR3 DNA sequence: TGCAGCGTTGAAGATCCACAGGGGCCTGGCTACACCTTC. Translation: CSVEDPQGPGYTF.

The J gene is TRBJ2-7, the V gene TRBV6-5; D not resolved. Germline V gene data show CDR1 as MNHEY and CDR2 as SVGAGI. Trimming left V 0 bases short and J 5 bases short, with 5 bases between. The CDR3 runs 12 residues. The CDR3 reads CASSYSPNEQYF. DNA of the CDR3: TGTGCCAGCAGTTACTCCCCCAACGAGCAGTACTTC.

This sequence joins TRBV13 and TRBJ1-2; 8 bases are a match to TRBD1. In germline, CDR1 is PRHDT, CDR2 FYEKMQ (reference sequence). The CDR3 is 12 amino acids. Trimming took 5 bases from V and 8 from J; bases not matched to a gene: 4. The DNA for the CDR3 is TGTGCCAGCAGCAGGACAGGGTACGGCTACACCTTC. Translating gives CASSRTGYGYTF.

The chain recombines TRBV10-3 with TRBJ2-3; tentative D call: TRBD1 (5 bases). CDR1 ENHRY and CDR2 SYGVKD come from the germline V gene. V lost 4 bases to trimming and J lost 2 bases, with 10 bases between them. The CDR3 spans 14 residues. The CDR3: CAISAKGFTDTQYF. In nucleotides, the CDR3 is TGTGCCATCAGTGCCAAGGGGTTCACAGATACGCAGTATTTT.

V gene TRBV13 combines with J gene TRBJ2-5, with D hard to call. Germline V gene lookup returns CDR1 PRHDT and CDR2 FYEKMQ (reference sequence). The CDR3 runs to 13 residues. Trimming removed 0 bases at V and 0 bases at J, with 2 bases between. The CDR3 sequence: CASSLGNQETQYF. In DNA form, the CDR3 reads TGTGCCAGCAGCTTAGGGAACCAAGAGACCCAGTACTTC.

The table lists this clone with a few counts. The rearrangement uses TRBV9 and TRBJ2-5; 9 nucleotides line up with TRBD1. Germline values: CDR1 SGDLS, CDR2 YYNGEE. Trimming removed 3 bases from V and 0 bases from J; junction bases left unmatched: 6. This CDR3 spans 16 amino acids. The CDR3 sequence: CASSAPGQGYQETQYF. Written as DNA, the CDR3 is TGTGCCAGCAGCGCCCCGGGACAGGGTTACCAAGAGACCCAGTACTTC.

V is TRBV5-1 and J is TRBJ2-7, with 8 bases that match TRBD2. The CDR3 extends over 15 amino acids. Losses at the gene ends were 4 bases for V and 6 bases for J; bases not matched to a gene: 12. Germline V gene data show CDR1 as SGHRS and CDR2 as YFSETQ. In DNA, the CDR3 is TGCGCCAGCAGCGCCATCTCGGGAGGGGTTGGCGAGCAGTACTTC. This translates into CASSAISGGVGEQYF.

The table lists this clone with a few counts. This chain links TRBV29-1 with TRBJ1-1; D uncertain. V lost 3 bases, J lost 7 bases, and 15 bases lay in between. Germline V gene data show CDR1 as SQVTM and CDR2 as ANQGSEA. The CDR3 loop spans 13 amino acids. Here the CDR3 reads CSVEKVERFEAFF. The CDR3 coding sequence is TGCAGCGTTGAGAAGGTCGAAAGATTTGAAGCTTTCTTT.

This chain connects TRBV29-1 to TRBJ1-2; TRBD1 might be the D (5 bases). CDR1 is SQVTM, CDR2 ANQGSEA, per germline. The CDR3 loop spans 14 amino acids. The ends were cut back, 6 bases at V and 3 bases at J, with 17 bases in the middle. CDR3 residues: CSVNKGRADYGYTF. Here the CDR3 DNA reads TGCAGCGTAAACAAGGGCAGGGCTGACTATGGCTACACCTTC.

V gene TRBV4-1 combines with J gene TRBJ1-5, with no clear D. Germline-derived CDR1 and CDR2 are MGHRA and YSYEKL. The germline V and J ends were trimmed by 0 bases and 4 bases, with 10 bases remaining between them. This CDR3 has 15 residues. DNA for the CDR3: TGCGCCAGCAGCCAAGAAGCACAGCCTAATCAGCCCCAGCATTTT. It specifies CASSQEAQPNQPQHF.